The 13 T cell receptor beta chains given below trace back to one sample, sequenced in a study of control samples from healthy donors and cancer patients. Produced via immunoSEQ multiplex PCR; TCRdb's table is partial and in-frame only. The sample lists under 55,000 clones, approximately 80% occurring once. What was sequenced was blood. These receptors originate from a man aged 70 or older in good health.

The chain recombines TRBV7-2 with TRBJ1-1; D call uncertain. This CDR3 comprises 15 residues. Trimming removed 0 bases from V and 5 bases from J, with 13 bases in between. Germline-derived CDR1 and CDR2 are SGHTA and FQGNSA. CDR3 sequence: CASSLASAGWTEAFF. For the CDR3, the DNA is TGTGCCAGCAGCTTAGCGTCGGCAGGCTGGACTGAAGCTTTCTTT.

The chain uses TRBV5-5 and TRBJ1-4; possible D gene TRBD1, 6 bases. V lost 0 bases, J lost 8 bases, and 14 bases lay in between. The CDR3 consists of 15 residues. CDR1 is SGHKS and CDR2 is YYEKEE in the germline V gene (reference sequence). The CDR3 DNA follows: TGTGCCAGCAGCTTGGGACCCACGGGGGCCGAAAAACTGTTTTTT. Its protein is CASSLGPTGAEKLFF.

The CDR3 region is CAWGSGQNTEAFF. CDR3 sequence (DNA): TGTGCCTGGGGATCAGGACAGAACACTGAAGCTTTCTTT. V usage is TRBV30 and J usage is TRBJ1-1, with D possibly matching TRBD1 (5 bases). The V end was cut by 5 bases, the J end by 1 base, with 11 bases between. Germline CDR1 GTSNPN, CDR2 SVGIG (reference sequence). CDR3 length: 13 amino acids.

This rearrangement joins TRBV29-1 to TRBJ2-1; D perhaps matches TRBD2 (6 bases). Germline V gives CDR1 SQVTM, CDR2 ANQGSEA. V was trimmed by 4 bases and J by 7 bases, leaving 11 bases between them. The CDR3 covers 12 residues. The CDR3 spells CSVGRSGNEQFF. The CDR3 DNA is TGCAGCGTTGGCCGGAGCGGGAATGAGCAGTTCTTC.

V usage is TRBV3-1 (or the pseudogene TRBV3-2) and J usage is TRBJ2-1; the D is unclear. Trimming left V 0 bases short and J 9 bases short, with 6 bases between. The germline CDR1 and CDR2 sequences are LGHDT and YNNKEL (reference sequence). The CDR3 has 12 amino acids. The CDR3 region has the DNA TGTGCCAGCAGCCAAGAGTTGGGTGAGCAGTTCTTC. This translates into CASSQELGEQFF.

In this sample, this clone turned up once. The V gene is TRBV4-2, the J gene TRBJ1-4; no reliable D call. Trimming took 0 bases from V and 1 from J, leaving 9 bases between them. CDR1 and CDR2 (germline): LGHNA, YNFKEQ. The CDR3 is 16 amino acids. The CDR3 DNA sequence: TGTGCCAGCAGCCAAGATCCCCCACAAACTAATGAAAAACTGTTTTTT. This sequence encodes CASSQDPPQTNEKLFF.

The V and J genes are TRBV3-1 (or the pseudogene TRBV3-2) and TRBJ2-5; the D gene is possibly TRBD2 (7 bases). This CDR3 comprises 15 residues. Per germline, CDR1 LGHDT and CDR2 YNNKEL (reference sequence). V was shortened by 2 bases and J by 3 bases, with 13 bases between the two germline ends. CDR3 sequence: CASSQNRGGEETQYF. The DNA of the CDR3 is TGTGCCAGCAGCCAAAACCGAGGGGGGGAAGAGACCCAGTACTTC.

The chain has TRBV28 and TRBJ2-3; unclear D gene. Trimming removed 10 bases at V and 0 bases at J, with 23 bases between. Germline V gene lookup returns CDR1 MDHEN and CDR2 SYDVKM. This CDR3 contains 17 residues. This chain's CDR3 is CATQPSTFLPSTDTQYF. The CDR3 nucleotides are TGTGCCACCCAGCCTAGTACCTTTCTTCCTAGCACAGATACGCAGTATTTT.

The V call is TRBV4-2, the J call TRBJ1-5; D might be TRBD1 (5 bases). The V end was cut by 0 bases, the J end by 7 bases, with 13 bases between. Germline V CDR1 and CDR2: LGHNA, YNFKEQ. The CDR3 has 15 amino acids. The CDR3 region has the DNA TGTGCCAGCAGCCAAGATTTAGGGACGGGGCAGCCCCAGCATTTT. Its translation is CASSQDLGTGQPQHF.

CDR3 loop: CASSGDAGYNEQFF. The CDR3 DNA reads TGCGCCAGCAGTGGAGACGCCGGGTACAATGAGCAGTTCTTC. The chain recombines TRBV10-2 with TRBJ2-1; D not resolved. The CDR3 is 14 residues long. Trimming shortened V by 4 bases and J by 4 bases, and 11 bases separated the two germline ends. Germline loops: CDR1 WSHSY, CDR2 SAAADI.

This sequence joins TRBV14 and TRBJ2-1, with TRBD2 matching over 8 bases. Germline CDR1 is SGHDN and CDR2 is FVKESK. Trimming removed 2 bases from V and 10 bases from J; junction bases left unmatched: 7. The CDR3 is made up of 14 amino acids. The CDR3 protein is CASSQPFAGGEQFF. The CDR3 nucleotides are TGTGCCAGCAGCCAACCGTTTGCGGGGGGAGAGCAGTTCTTC.

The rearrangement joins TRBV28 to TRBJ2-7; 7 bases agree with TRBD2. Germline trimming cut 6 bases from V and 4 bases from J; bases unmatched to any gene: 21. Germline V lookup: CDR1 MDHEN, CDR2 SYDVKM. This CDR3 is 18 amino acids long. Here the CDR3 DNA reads TGTGCCAGCAGCTGGGGGGGTTTTGGACGGATGGAGCGATACGAGCAGTACTTC. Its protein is CASSWGGFGRMERYEQYF.

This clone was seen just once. This CDR3 is CASRGYSNQPQHF. The DNA of the CDR3 is TGTGCCAGCCGGGGGTATAGCAATCAGCCCCAGCATTTT. The rearrangement joins TRBV28 to TRBJ1-5, with D tentatively TRBD1 (5 bases). Per germline, CDR1 MDHEN and CDR2 SYDVKM. The ends were cut back, 8 bases at V and 0 bases at J, with 8 bases in the middle. There are 13 residues in the CDR3.